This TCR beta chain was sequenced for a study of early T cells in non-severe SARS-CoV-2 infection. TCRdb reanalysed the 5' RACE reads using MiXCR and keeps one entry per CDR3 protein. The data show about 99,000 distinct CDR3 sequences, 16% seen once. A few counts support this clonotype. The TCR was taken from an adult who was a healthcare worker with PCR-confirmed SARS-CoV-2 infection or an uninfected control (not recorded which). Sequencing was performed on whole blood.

The chain's CDR3 is CASSLTDTSTDTQYF. Here the CDR3 DNA reads TGTGCCAGCAGCCTTACCGATACTAGCACAGATACGCAGTATTTT. This chain joins TRBV6-2 or TRBV6-3 and TRBJ2-3; D ambiguous. This CDR3 is built from 15 residues. Germline V gives CDR1 MNHEY, CDR2 SVGEGT. The V and J ends lost 6 bases and 0 bases respectively, with 13 bases between them.